These 25 T cell receptor beta chains came from one sample sequenced in a study. Treg sorting used a CD4+CD25+CD127-/low gate. TCRdb called the 5' RACE reads again in MiXCR, with one record for every CDR3 protein. This table has roughly 57,000 distinct CDR3 sequences, less than 25% appearing once. Sequencing was performed on tumor-infiltrating Tregs sorted from the breast tumor. Source of these receptors: a female donor with breast cancer.

This chain joins TRBV12-3 or TRBV12-4 and TRBJ2-1, with D unresolved. The V gene lost 6 bases and the J gene lost 8 bases, with 20 bases spanning the gap. The CDR3 runs to 15 residues. CDR3 loop: CASSPTNNRADEQFF. For the CDR3, the DNA is TGTGCCAGCAGCCCAACCAACAATCGAGCCGATGAGCAGTTCTTC.

On this clonotype itself: A junction boundary mismatches the germline segment, possibly from a read error. This chain connects TRBV24-1 to TRBJ2-5; no clear D. The V gene's germline CDR1 is KGHDR and CDR2 SFDVKD. This CDR3 contains 14 residues. The CDR3 is CATSDTNDQETRYF. Written as DNA, the CDR3 is TGTGCCACCAGTGATACCAACGACCAAGAGACCCGGTACTTC.

In its sample, this clonotype was seen a few times. The genes are TRBV20-1 and TRBJ2-1; 10 nucleotides align to TRBD2. Losses at the gene ends were 5 bases for V and 9 bases for J; bases not matched to a gene: 1. This CDR3 has 11 residues. Germline values: CDR1 DFQATT, CDR2 SNEGSKA (reference sequence). The CDR3 is CSASSGSEQFF. CDR3 coding DNA: TGCAGTGCTTCTAGCGGGAGTGAGCAGTTCTTC.

The CDR3 DNA reads TGTGCCAGCAGTTCGGGAGGGTTCTTGAACACTGAAGCTTTCTTT. Its protein is CASSSGGFLNTEAFF. The gene calls are TRBV6-2 or TRBV6-3 and TRBJ1-1; D is undetermined. The CDR3 is made up of 15 amino acids. Germline loops: CDR1 MNHEY, CDR2 SVGEGT. Trimming cost V 4 bases and J 0 bases, with 12 bases left between them.

This chain links TRBV20-1 with TRBJ1-1, with unresolved D. Per germline, CDR1 DFQATT and CDR2 SNEGSKA (reference sequence). The CDR3 extends over 13 amino acids. Deletions cut 0 bases from V and 0 bases from J, with 5 bases between. The CDR3 nucleotides are TGCAGTGCTAGAGATAATTTGAACACTGAAGCTTTCTTT. Its translation: CSARDNLNTEAFF.

The chain recombines TRBV6-1 with TRBJ2-5, with TRBD1 as a possible D gene (5 bases). Germline CDR1 and CDR2: MNHNS and SASEGT. This CDR3 region has 13 residues. Between the trimmed V and J ends, which lost 4 bases and 3 bases, there was a span of 9 bases. The CDR3 DNA reads TGTGCCAGCAGTGTTCAGGGTAAAGAGACCCAGTACTTC. It specifies CASSVQGKETQYF.

This clonotype was seen repeatedly, ten times or more. The rearrangement joins TRBV6-6 to TRBJ2-7; no definite D call. The CDR3 totals 16 residues. The V end lost 6 bases, the J end lost 2 bases, and 20 bases lay between the germline ends. The germline V gene has CDR1 MNHNY and CDR2 SVGAGI (reference sequence). Written as DNA, the CDR3 is TGTGCCAGCAGCACCACGTCGGGCGATCTAACCTACGAGCAGTACTTC. Its protein product is CASSTTSGDLTYEQYF.

The chain couples TRBV6-2 or TRBV6-3 to TRBJ2-7; 14 bases are a match to TRBD2. Germline V gives CDR1 MNHEY, CDR2 SVGEGT. V lost 2 bases to trimming and J lost 3 bases; unmatched junction nucleotides: 0. The length of the CDR3 is 15 residues. CDR3 sequence reads: CASSYGLAGGYEQYF. In nucleotides, the CDR3 is TGTGCCAGCAGTTACGGACTAGCGGGAGGCTACGAGCAGTACTTC.

This chain uses TRBV10-3 with TRBJ1-4, with D uncertain. The germline CDR1 and CDR2 sequences are ENHRY and SYGVKD. There are 14 residues in the CDR3. V lost 2 bases and J lost 2, with 6 bases in between. DNA of the CDR3: TGTGCCATCAGTGAGGGACGGACTAATGAAAAACTGTTTTTT. Its translation: CAISEGRTNEKLFF.

This clonotype came up many times. The V and J genes are TRBV7-2 and TRBJ2-1; the D gene is possibly TRBD2 (6 bases). This CDR3 spans 16 amino acids. The V gene's germline CDR1 is SGHTA and CDR2 FQGNSA. The V end lost 3 bases, the J end lost 5 bases, and 17 bases lay between the germline ends. CDR3 sequence reads: CASSFNAGRGNNEQFF. The DNA for the CDR3 is TGTGCCAGCAGCTTTAACGCGGGCCGGGGGAACAATGAGCAGTTCTTC.

This chain joins TRBV2 and TRBJ2-7; maybe TRBD1 (5 bases). The length of the CDR3 is 10 residues. CDR1 and CDR2 (germline): SNHLY, FYNNEI. The V end lost 4 bases, the J end lost 8 bases, and 6 bases lay between the germline ends. CDR3 loop: CASSAGQQYF. For the CDR3, the DNA is TGTGCCAGCAGTGCAGGGCAGCAGTACTTC. Combining the CDR3 with reference TRBV2 and TRBJ2-7 gives the whole variable domain EPEVTQTPSHQVTQMGQEVILRCVPISNHLYFYWYRQILGQKVEFLVSFYNNEISEKSEIFDDQFSVERPDGSNFTLKIRSTKLEDSAMYFCASSAGQQYFGPGTRLTVT.

A few counts support this clonotype. The chain uses TRBV3-1 and TRBJ2-1; no firm D call. V was shortened by 4 bases and J by 6 bases, with 16 bases between the two germline ends. The CDR3 extends over 15 amino acids. The germline V gene has CDR1 LGHDT and CDR2 YNNKEL (reference sequence). DNA for the CDR3: TGTGCCAGCAGCCCGACCGTCCTGTTGGGCAATGAGCAGTTCTTC. This codes for CASSPTVLLGNEQFF.

This clonotype was counted many times. One end of the junction does not line up with germline, which may come from a read error. The chain employs TRBV4-2 and TRBJ2-7; D may be TRBD2 (5 bases). Germline CDR1 and CDR2: LGHNA and YNFKEQ. CDR3 length equals 11 residues. CDR3 loop: CASSQDRGQWF. CDR3 bases: TGTGCCAGCAGCCAAGATCGGGGTCAGTGGTTC.

This clonotype appeared a few times. V usage is TRBV12-5 and J usage is TRBJ2-2; 11 positions agree with TRBD1. The germline gives CDR1 LGHNT, CDR2 FRNRAP. There are 17 residues in the CDR3. Losses at the gene ends were 3 bases for V and 4 bases for J; bases not matched to a gene: 7. In nucleotides, the CDR3 is TGTGCTAGTGGTTTACCGGACAGGGGGCGTAGCACCGGGGAGCTGTTTTTT. As protein: CASGLPDRGRSTGELFF.

This clonotype was counted at least ten times. The chain links TRBV5-5 to TRBJ1-1; possible D gene TRBD1, 6 bases. This CDR3 has 11 amino acids. Germline V gives CDR1 SGHKS, CDR2 YYEKEE (reference sequence). Trimming shortened V by 0 bases and J by 12 bases, and 9 bases separated the two germline ends. CDR3 loop: CASSLGDTTFF. The CDR3, as DNA: TGTGCCAGCAGCTTGGGGGACACCACTTTCTTT. Filled out from reference TRBV5-5 and TRBJ1-1, the complete variable domain reads DAGVTQSPTHLIKTRGQQVTLRCSPISGHKSVSWYQQVLGQGPQFIFQYYEKEERGRGNFPDRFSARQFPNYSSELNVNALLLGDSALYLCASSLGDTTFFGQGTRLTVV.

This clonotype was detected only once. Germline is not matched at one junction end, which may reflect a read error. The chain has TRBV7-9 and TRBJ2-1; 8 bases match TRBD2. CDR1 and CDR2 (germline): SEHNR, FQNEAQ (reference sequence). The CDR3 totals 15 residues. The CDR3 region has the DNA TGTGCCCGCAGCTTAGGGCTAGCGGGCACCAATGAGCAGTTCTTC. Its protein is CARSLGLAGTNEQFF. The variable domain in full, completed from reference TRBV7-9 and TRBJ2-1, reads DTGVSQNPRHKITKRGQNVTFRCDPISEHNRLYWYRQTLGQGPEFLTYFQNEAQLEKSRLLSDRFSAERPKGSFSTLEIQRTEQGDSAMYLCARSLGLAGTNEQFFGPGTRLTVL.

J is TRBJ2-1 and V is TRBV7-2; D perhaps matches TRBD1 (5 bases). This CDR3 comprises 12 residues. Trimming shortened V by 4 bases and J by 9 bases, and 10 bases separated the two germline ends. The germline gives CDR1 SGHTA, CDR2 FQGNSA. The CDR3 loop reads CASSYPGLEQFF. The DNA of the CDR3 is TGTGCCAGCAGCTACCCAGGGCTTGAGCAGTTCTTC.

The chain couples TRBV11-2 to TRBJ1-2; the D is unclear. CDR1 and CDR2 (germline): SGHAT, FQNNGV. Trimming removed 1 base from V and 4 bases from J, with 13 bases in between. The CDR3 totals 15 residues. Here the CDR3 reads CASSLGWLPVYGYTF. Written as DNA, the CDR3 is TGTGCCAGCAGCTTAGGGTGGCTTCCAGTCTATGGCTACACCTTC.

This clonotype is medium-sized within its sample. V usage is TRBV15 and J usage is TRBJ1-5, with TRBD1 as a possible D gene (5 bases). Germline V CDR1 and CDR2: LNHNV, YYDKDF (reference sequence). The length of the CDR3 is 13 residues. The V end was cut by 0 bases, the J end by 5 bases, with 5 bases between. CDR3 protein: CATSREQDQPQHF. The DNA for the CDR3 is TGTGCCACCAGCAGAGAACAGGATCAGCCCCAGCATTTT.

Comments on this clonotype: Because it lacks the conserved phenylalanine or tryptophan at the end, this CDR3 is likely a read error. The DNA of the CDR3 is TGTGCCAGCAGCCAAGAATTCGATATCAGGGCCGACTTACGGATCACCTACGAGCAGTACTCC. Protein sequence: CASSQEFDIRADLRITYEQYS. J is TRBJ2-7 and V is TRBV14; D perhaps matches TRBD1 (5 bases). Germline V lookup: CDR1 SGHDN, CDR2 FVKESK. This CDR3 has 21 residues. The germline V and J ends were trimmed by 0 bases and 2 bases, with 29 bases remaining between them.

There are a few counts of this clonotype. This chain uses TRBV12-3 or TRBV12-4 with TRBJ1-1; D might be TRBD1 (6 bases). V gave up 4 bases and J gave up 0 bases, with 12 bases separating them. CDR3 length equals 15 residues. The CDR3: CASSSRGGLNTEAFF. CDR3 coding DNA: TGTGCCAGCAGTTCGCGTGGGGGCTTGAACACTGAAGCTTTCTTT.

The chain joins TRBV9 to TRBJ2-5; 7 nucleotides agree with TRBD1. The germline V gene has CDR1 SGDLS and CDR2 YYNGEE. This CDR3 is built from 14 residues. The J segment lost 1 base and the V segment lost 1 base, leaving 1 base of the junction unmatched. The chain's CDR3 is CASSVTGAQETQYF. CDR3 DNA sequence: TGTGCCAGCAGCGTAACAGGGGCCCAAGAGACCCAGTACTTC. The entire variable domain, with the rest obtained from reference TRBV9 and TRBJ2-5, is as follows: DSGVTQTPKHLITATGQRVTLRCSPRSGDLSVYWYQQSLDQGLQFLIQYYNGEERAKGNILERFSAQQFPDLHSELNLSSLELGDSALYFCASSVTGAQETQYFGPGTRLLVL.

The genes are TRBV4-1 and TRBJ2-1; 8 nucleotides align to TRBD2. Germline V gene data show CDR1 as MGHRA and CDR2 as YSYEKL. The CDR3 covers 18 residues. Trimming took 1 base from V and 7 from J; bases not matched to a gene: 15. For the CDR3, the DNA is TGCGCCAGCAGCCAAGCTGGATGGAGCGGGAGAAGAGATAATGAGCAGTTCTTC. Translated: CASSQAGWSGRRDNEQFF.

With respect to this clonotype: One base away lies a much larger clone, so this may be a sequencing read error. The chain links TRBV6-1 to TRBJ1-2; maybe TRBD1 (5 bases). CDR3 length: 14 amino acids. From germline, CDR1 is MNHNS and CDR2 SASEGT. The V gene lost 8 bases and the J gene lost 8 bases, with 21 bases spanning the gap. In nucleotides, the CDR3 is TGTGCCAGCGGGGTGTCCCGGGACGTATTCGGCTACACCTTC. This sequence encodes CASGVSRDVFGYTF.

This clonotype appeared a few times. The chain is built from TRBV29-1 and TRBJ2-2, with D maybe TRBD1 (6 bases). V was cut by 4 bases and J by 4 bases, with 13 bases left in between. From germline, CDR1 is SQVTM and CDR2 ANQGSEA. This CDR3 region has 14 residues. The CDR3 DNA sequence: TGCAGCGTTGGAGTAGGGGGTGGCACCGGGGAGCTGTTTTTT. It translates to CSVGVGGGTGELFF.